This T cell receptor beta chain was sequenced for a study of OX40 agonist ivuxolimab in advanced cancers. Trimming took off 7 bases at V and 0 bases at J, with 10 bases between the two ends. There are 14 residues in the CDR3. Germline CDR1 SNHLY, CDR2 FYNNEI. This clone was observed a few times. Sequencing used immunoSEQ multiplex PCR; TCRdb keeps in-frame clones, though not all of them. The table includes some 70,000 clones, more than 80% detected once. The chain recombines TRBV2 with TRBJ1-5; D not resolved. The TCR comes from an adult with an advanced solid tumor such as melanoma, head and neck, liver or kidney cancer. The starting material was CD4+ or CD8+ T cells sorted from blood, obtained in a trial of the OX40 agonist ivuxolimab. The CDR3 protein is CASKKTDSNQPQHF. Written as DNA, the CDR3 is TGTGCCAGCAAGAAGACCGATAGCAATCAGCCCCAGCATTTT.